This record concerns one TCR beta chain sequence. Assay: immunoSEQ multiplex PCR; the TCRdb copy retains only in-frame clones and omits some. Seen in this sample are 7,500 to 10,000 clones; the ten most common clones hold approximately 0.73%. The data belong to a study of synovial regulatory T cells in juvenile arthritis. There are 14 residues in the CDR3. Only the protein is on record. Germline V gene lookup returns CDR1 LNHDA and CDR2 SQIVND (reference sequence). V usage is TRBV19 and J usage is TRBJ1-2; the D call from TCRdb, TRBD1, cannot be confirmed without DNA. Source material: Treg cells from blood. Documented subset: remaining (HLA-DR-negative) circulating blood Treg cells. This clonotype was obtained from a donor younger than 30 with juvenile idiopathic arthritis. The CDR3 loop reads CASSIFGQVYGYTF.